A selection of T cell receptor beta chains follows, all from one sample in a study of blood T cell repertoires in COVID-19. Sequencing used immunoSEQ multiplex PCR; TCRdb keeps in-frame clones, though not all of them. The sample contains around 200,000 clones, less than 85% of which appear only once. The sequenced sample was PBMCs or T cells enriched from blood (not recorded which). Every receptor here comes from a man in his forties who had recovered from COVID-19. The CDR3 runs from the conserved cysteine through the conserved F or W. The D gene is left open where the match is weak. Only some rows state a clone size, as once, few, many or a class for expanded clones.

clone_size d_call j_call v_call cdr3_aa cdr3_nt
- - TRBJ1-1 TRBV10-3 CAISGGRGINTEAFF TGTGCCATCAGTGGCGGCAGGGGAATCAACACTGAAGCTTTCTTT
- TRBD1 TRBJ1-6 TRBV7-3 CASSLTGNSPLHF TGTGCCAGCAGCTTGACAGGGAATTCACCCCTCCACTTT
- - TRBJ2-1 TRBV2 CASRTSGRYNEQFF TGTGCCAGCAGAACCAGCGGACGCTACAATGAGCAGTTCTTC
- - TRBJ2-1 TRBV14 CASSPGIRGSPYNEQFF TGTGCCAGCAGCCCCGGTATACGAGGGTCCCCCTACAATGAGCAGTTCTTC
- TRBD1 TRBJ2-7 TRBV7-6 CASSPGTGLYF TGTGCCAGCAGCCCGGGGACAGGGTTGTACTTC
once - TRBJ2-7 TRBV27 CASSHPGTYEQYF TGTGCCAGCAGCCACCCAGGGACCTACGAGCAGTACTTC
- - TRBJ2-1 TRBV24-1 CATSDSSISGTYNEQFF TGTGCCACCAGTGATTCTTCGATATCAGGAACCTACAATGAGCAGTTCTTC
- - TRBJ1-1 TRBV15 CATSRKSDTEAFF TGTGCCACCAGCAGGAAGTCGGACACTGAAGCTTTCTTT
- - TRBJ1-4 TRBV6-5 CASAPGGHNEKLFF TGTGCCAGCGCCCCGGGGGGGCATAATGAAAAACTGTTTTTT
- - TRBJ1-5 TRBV30 CAWSTGSSNQPQHF TGTGCCTGGAGTACCGGTTCGAGCAATCAGCCCCAGCATTTT
- TRBD2 TRBJ2-2 TRBV5-1 CASSLFRSGSTGELFF TGCGCCAGCAGCTTGTTTCGTAGCGGGTCTACCGGGGAGCTGTTTTTT
- - TRBJ2-1 TRBV6-5 CATKDFTRNEQFF TGTGCCACCAAAGACTTTACGCGCAATGAGCAGTTCTTC
once - TRBJ2-2 TRBV7-9 CASSSRSTGELFF TGTGCCAGCAGCTCTCGGAGCACCGGGGAGCTGTTTTTT
once TRBD1 TRBJ1-1 TRBV6-5 CASIRTGLNTEAFF TGTGCCAGCATCCGGACAGGATTGAACACTGAAGCTTTCTTT
- TRBD1 TRBJ1-4 TRBV4-2 CASSQGTGQGNEKLFF TGTGCCAGCAGCCAAGGCACGGGACAGGGTAATGAAAAACTGTTTTTT
- - TRBJ2-7 TRBV6-2/TRBV6-3 CASSKDRSKGYEQYF TGTGCCAGCAGTAAAGACAGGTCCAAAGGCTACGAGCAGTACTTC
- TRBD2 TRBJ2-1 TRBV2 CASSDPLATSVGEQFF TGTGCCAGCAGTGACCCACTAGCGACATCGGTGGGTGAGCAGTTCTTC
once TRBD2 TRBJ2-7 TRBV12-3/TRBV12-4 CASRGLAHYEQYF TGTGCCAGCAGGGGACTAGCGCACTACGAGCAGTACTTC
- TRBD1 TRBJ2-7 TRBV19 CASSTGQGVLEQYF TGTGCCAGTAGTACGGGACAGGGGGTGCTCGAGCAGTACTTC
- - TRBJ1-1 TRBV7-3 CASSPDSLNTEAFF TGTGCCAGCAGCCCGGACAGCTTAAACACTGAAGCTTTCTTT
- TRBD1 TRBJ2-7 TRBV2 CASSEAMGQTYEQYF TGTGCCAGCAGTGAAGCGATGGGACAGACCTACGAGCAGTACTTC
- - TRBJ2-3 TRBV2 CASSGLDPDGADTQYF TGTGCCAGCAGTGGGTTAGATCCCGACGGGGCAGATACGCAGTATTTT
once TRBD1 TRBJ2-3 TRBV18 CASSPQGARSTDTQYF TGTGCCAGCTCACCTCAGGGGGCGAGGAGCACAGATACGCAGTATTTT
- TRBD2 TRBJ2-7 TRBV7-9 CASSLGIGTSGTYEQYF TGTGCCAGCAGCTTGGGAATAGGGACTAGCGGAACCTACGAGCAGTACTTC
- - TRBJ1-4 TRBV9 CASSVSQTNEKLFF TGTGCCAGCAGCGTATCACAGACTAATGAAAAACTGTTTTTT
- TRBD1 TRBJ1-1 TRBV4-1 CASSQDSGQGGAVSNTEAFF TGCGCCAGCAGCCAAGACTCGGGACAGGGGGGAGCAGTATCGAACACTGAAGCTTTCTTT
- - TRBJ1-5 TRBV4-1 CASSGQAGVSNQPQHF TGCGCCAGCAGCGGACAAGCAGGGGTGAGCAATCAGCCCCAGCATTTT
- - TRBJ1-5 TRBV28 CATLQRGNQPQHF TGTGCCACCCTCCAACGGGGCAATCAGCCCCAGCATTTT
- TRBD1 TRBJ2-6 TRBV11-3 CASSSGQVSSGANVLTF TGTGCCAGCAGCTCGGGACAGGTGAGCTCTGGGGCCAACGTCCTGACTTTC
- TRBD1 TRBJ1-1 TRBV4-3 CASSQSTTGVGTEAFF TGCGCCAGCAGCCAATCTACGACAGGGGTAGGTACTGAAGCTTTCTTT
once - TRBJ1-2 TRBV2 CASGQQRIWGYTF TGTGCCAGCGGACAGCAGAGGATATGGGGCTACACCTTC
- TRBD1 TRBJ2-3 TRBV7-8 CASSSAGQERFRRGTDTQYF TGTGCCAGCAGCTCGGCGGGACAGGAGAGGTTCCGAAGGGGCACAGATACGCAGTATTTT
once TRBD1 TRBJ2-7 TRBV5-1 CASSLGQGVHEQYF TGCGCCAGCAGTTTAGGACAGGGGGTGCACGAGCAGTACTTC
once TRBD1 TRBJ2-5 TRBV5-8 CASSFRRQGRETQYF TGTGCCAGCAGCTTTCGGCGACAGGGGAGGGAGACCCAGTACTTC
- - TRBJ2-2 TRBV5-1 CASSLGGTGELFF TGCGCCAGCAGCTTAGGAGGGACCGGGGAGCTGTTTTTT
- - TRBJ1-2 TRBV9 CASSVLEGASYTF TGTGCCAGCAGCGTCTTGGAAGGGGCTAGCTACACCTTC
- TRBD1 TRBJ1-2 TRBV28 CASIRDRGVGYTF TGTGCCAGCATCCGCGACAGGGGGGTTGGCTACACCTTC
- - TRBJ2-2 TRBV5-8 CASSLSVTGELFF TGTGCCAGCAGCTTGTCAGTAACCGGGGAGCTGTTTTTT
- TRBD2 TRBJ2-1 TRBV9 CASSDSGRVWDEQFF TGTGCCAGCAGCGACAGCGGGAGAGTCTGGGATGAGCAGTTCTTC
- TRBD1 TRBJ1-1 TRBV3-1/TRBV3-2 CASSQVGTGPPDTEAFF TGTGCCAGCAGCCAAGTCGGGACAGGGCCGCCCGACACTGAAGCTTTCTTT
- - TRBJ1-4 TRBV28 CASGGREEKLFF TGTGCCAGCGGAGGGAGAGAGGAAAAACTGTTTTTT
- - TRBJ1-3 TRBV19 CASSWDYSGNTIYF TGTGCCAGTAGTTGGGACTACTCTGGAAACACCATATATTTT
once - TRBJ2-2 TRBV24-1 CATSDFASARGSTGELFF TGTGCCACCAGTGATTTTGCATCGGCCAGGGGCTCCACCGGGGAGCTGTTTTTT
- TRBD2 TRBJ2-1 TRBV18 CASSPRAMAGEGSSYNEQFF TGTGCCAGCTCACCCCGCGCTATGGCGGGAGAGGGGAGCTCCTACAATGAGCAGTTCTTC
- - TRBJ1-2 TRBV30 CAWSLGVGGYTF TGTGCCTGGAGTCTAGGGGTTGGCGGCTACACCTTC